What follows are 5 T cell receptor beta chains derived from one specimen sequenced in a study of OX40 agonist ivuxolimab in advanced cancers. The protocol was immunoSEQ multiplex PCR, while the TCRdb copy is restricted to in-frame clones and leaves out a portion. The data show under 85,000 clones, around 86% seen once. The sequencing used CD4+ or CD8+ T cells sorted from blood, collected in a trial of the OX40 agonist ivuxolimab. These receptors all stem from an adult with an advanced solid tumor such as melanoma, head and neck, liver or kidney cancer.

CDR3 DNA sequence: TGTGCCACCAGCAGAGATATTGAAACATACGGGTGGAGCTACGAGCAGTACTTC. It is translated as CATSRDIETYGWSYEQYF. The chain has TRBV15 and TRBJ2-7; the D is unclear. V was shortened by 0 bases and J by 3 bases, with 21 bases between the two germline ends. The germline gives CDR1 LNHNV, CDR2 YYDKDF (reference sequence). The length of the CDR3 is 18 residues.

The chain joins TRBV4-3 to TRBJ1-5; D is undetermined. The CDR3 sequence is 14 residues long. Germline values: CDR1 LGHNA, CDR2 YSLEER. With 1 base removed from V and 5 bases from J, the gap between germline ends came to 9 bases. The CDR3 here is CASSQGIWDQPQHF. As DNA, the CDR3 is TGCGCCAGCAGCCAAGGGATCTGGGATCAGCCCCAGCATTTT.

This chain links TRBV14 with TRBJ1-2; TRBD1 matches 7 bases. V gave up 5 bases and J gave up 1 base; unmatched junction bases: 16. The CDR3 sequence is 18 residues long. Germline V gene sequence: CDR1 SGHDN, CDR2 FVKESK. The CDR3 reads CASSSYGQAEGGNYGYTF. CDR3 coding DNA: TGTGCCAGCAGCTCCTACGGACAGGCGGAAGGTGGTAACTATGGCTACACCTTC. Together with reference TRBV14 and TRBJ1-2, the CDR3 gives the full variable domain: EAGVTQFPSHSVIEKGQTVTLRCDPISGHDNLYWYRRVMGKEIKFLLHFVKESKQDESGMPNNRFLAERTGGTYSTLKVQPAELEDSGVYFCASSSYGQAEGGNYGYTFGSGTRLTVV.

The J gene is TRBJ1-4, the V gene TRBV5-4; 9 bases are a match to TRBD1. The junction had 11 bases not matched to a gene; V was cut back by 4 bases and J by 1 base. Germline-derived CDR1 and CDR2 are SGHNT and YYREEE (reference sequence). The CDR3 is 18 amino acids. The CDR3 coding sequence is TGTGCCAGCAGCATCGTCGTGGGACAGGGACTAACTAATGAAAAACTGTTTTTT. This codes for CASSIVVGQGLTNEKLFF.

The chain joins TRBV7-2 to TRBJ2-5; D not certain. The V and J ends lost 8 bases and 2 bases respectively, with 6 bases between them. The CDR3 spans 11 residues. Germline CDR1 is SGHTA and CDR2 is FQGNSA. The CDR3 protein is CASRNQETQYF. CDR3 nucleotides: TGTGCCAGCCGGAATCAAGAGACCCAGTACTTC.